This T cell receptor (beta chain) appears in the sequencing data of a study of response to subunit inactivated influenza vaccine. The CDR3 spans 16 residues. Trimming shortened V by 1 base and J by 2 bases, and 14 bases separated the two germline ends. General observations from the study: The authors suggested that few new T cells are recruited per seasonal influenza vaccination.

In regard to this clonotype: The target antigen is unknown. Possible read error: a much larger clone is one base away.

TCRdb called the RT-PCR reads again in MiXCR, with one record for every CDR3 protein. The sample has hundreds of thousands of distinct CDR3 sequences; more than 15% are singletons. The sequence was obtained from a man aged 50 to 69 who received an inactivated influenza vaccine. The rearrangement links TRBV12-3 or TRBV12-4 to TRBJ1-1, with D uncertain. The material sequenced was CD4+ T cells sorted from PBMCs, taken less than 30 months after vaccination. Written as DNA, the CDR3 is TGTGCCAGCAGTTTAGGGGTGGGCCGCAATAACACTGAAGCTTTCTTT. Its protein product is CASSLGVGRNNTEAFF.